Presented here are 27 T cell receptor beta chains from one specimen sequenced in a study of STAT5B mutations in CD4+ large granular lymphocyte leukemia. Sequencing used immunoSEQ multiplex PCR; TCRdb keeps in-frame clones, though not all of them. Among approximately 30,000 clones listed, roughly three quarters were seen once. Sequenced input: CD4+ T cells from blood buffy coats. These TCRs come from a human donor in good health.

The sample holds a few counts of this clone. The V and J genes are TRBV29-1 and TRBJ1-2; D call uncertain. Germline-derived CDR1 and CDR2 are SQVTM and ANQGSEA. The CDR3 runs 12 residues. Trimming stripped 5 bases from V and 7 bases from J, with 14 bases between. The CDR3 here is CSVSRVGGGYTF. CDR3 in DNA: TGCAGCGTTAGTAGGGTCGGAGGTGGCTACACCTTC.

In this sample, this clone turned up a few times. The chain couples TRBV6-5 to TRBJ1-2; 8 nucleotides agree with TRBD1. With 5 bases clipped from V and 4 bases from J, the junction kept 3 bases outside the gene matches. Per germline, CDR1 MNHEY and CDR2 SVGAGI. This CDR3 is built from 13 residues. In nucleotides, the CDR3 is TGTGCCAGCAGTCCCACAGGGGGCTATGGCTACACCTTC. Amino acids: CASSPTGGYGYTF.

This sequence joins TRBV6-1 and TRBJ2-1; TRBD2 matches 7 bases. V lost 4 bases and J lost 4; bases outside the gene matches: 4. The length of the CDR3 is 14 residues. Per germline, CDR1 MNHNS and CDR2 SASEGT. This chain's CDR3 is CASSAGGRYNEQFF. CDR3 DNA: TGTGCCAGCAGTGCGGGGGGTCGGTACAATGAGCAGTTCTTC.

The chain recombines TRBV30 with TRBJ1-1, with no clear D. The CDR3 is 11 amino acids. Germline lookup yields CDR1 GTSNPN and CDR2 SVGIG (reference sequence). The V gene lost 1 base and the J gene lost 8 bases, with 8 bases spanning the gap. CDR3 DNA sequence: TGTGCCTGGAGTGAACGAGAAGAAGCTTTCTTT. Residues: CAWSEREEAFF.

This sequence joins TRBV5-1 and TRBJ2-5, with D maybe TRBD1 (6 bases). This CDR3 is 14 amino acids long. Trimming pared 4 bases from V and 1 base from J, leaving 11 bases between. The V gene's germline CDR1 is SGHRS and CDR2 YFSETQ. CDR3 in DNA: TGCGCCAGCAGCATAACAGGGACCCAAGAGACCCAGTACTTC. Encoded protein: CASSITGTQETQYF.

The chain is built from TRBV5-4 and TRBJ2-5; 15 bases fit TRBD2. The V and J ends lost 3 bases and 4 bases, in that order; junction bases with no gene match: 4. CDR1 and CDR2 (germline): SGHNT, YYREEE (reference sequence). The CDR3 loop spans 16 amino acids. The CDR3 region has the DNA TGTGCCAGCAGCTCGCGGACTAGCGGGAGGGGAGAGACCCAGTACTTC. Translation gives CASSSRTSGRGETQYF.

This rearrangement joins TRBV4-1 to TRBJ2-5; D gene unclear. The CDR3 has 12 residues. The V gene lost 0 bases and the J gene lost 5 bases, with 4 bases spanning the gap. Germline V gene lookup returns CDR1 MGHRA and CDR2 YSYEKL. The DNA of the CDR3 is TGCGCCAGCAGCCAAGACTTCGAGACCCAGTACTTC. It translates to CASSQDFETQYF.

The chain uses TRBV10-2 and TRBJ2-2; 10 nucleotides agree with TRBD2. Germline CDR1 and CDR2: WSHSY and SAAADI. J was trimmed by 3 bases and V by 6 bases; bases with no gene match: 7. CDR3 length equals 16 residues. DNA of the CDR3: TGCGCCAGCAGCCTTCTAGCGGGAGAGTACACCGGGGAGCTGTTTTTT. This codes for CASSLLAGEYTGELFF.

CDR3 amino acids: CASSIVHPGTDVSNQPQHF. The CDR3 coding sequence is TGTGCCAGTAGTATAGTTCACCCTGGGACAGATGTGAGCAATCAGCCCCAGCATTTT. J is TRBJ1-5 and V is TRBV19; 7 positions match TRBD1. The CDR3 contains 19 residues. Unmatched junction bases numbered 13, after V lost 1 base and J lost 1 base. Germline CDR1 and CDR2: LNHDA and SQIVND (reference sequence).

The chain recombines TRBV28 with TRBJ1-1; D possibly corresponds to TRBD1 (5 bases). Germline V gene sequence: CDR1 MDHEN, CDR2 SYDVKM. This CDR3 comprises 13 residues. Trimming pared 4 bases from V and 11 bases from J, leaving 17 bases between. The CDR3 bases are TGTGCCAGCAGTTCAGGGTGGGGGGACCCTGCTTTCTTT. It is translated as CASSSGWGDPAFF.

V gene TRBV5-1 combines with J gene TRBJ2-7; 8 bases are a match to TRBD1. The CDR3 has 16 residues. From germline, CDR1 is SGHRS and CDR2 YFSETQ. With 4 bases clipped from V and 1 base from J, the junction kept 10 bases outside the gene matches. The CDR3 bases are TGCGCCAGCAGCAGGATTGGACAGGGCTCGTCCTACGAGCAGTACTTC. It encodes CASSRIGQGSSYEQYF.

The V gene is TRBV29-1, the J gene TRBJ1-5; D is ambiguous. This CDR3 comprises 14 residues. The V end lost 4 bases, the J end lost 0 bases, and 10 bases lay between the germline ends. Germline lookup yields CDR1 SQVTM and CDR2 ANQGSEA. The CDR3 is CSVADPGSNQPQHF. CDR3 nucleotide sequence: TGCAGCGTTGCCGATCCTGGTAGCAATCAGCCCCAGCATTTT.

V and J are TRBV30 and TRBJ1-2, with D maybe TRBD1 (5 bases). This CDR3 has 12 residues. V lost 7 bases and J lost 4, with 13 bases in between. Germline values: CDR1 GTSNPN, CDR2 SVGIG (reference sequence). CDR3 loop: CAFPRGVYGYTF. CDR3 DNA: TGTGCCTTTCCCCGGGGGGTCTATGGCTACACCTTC.

The rearrangement uses TRBV6-5 and TRBJ2-7; D unresolved. This CDR3 contains 13 residues. Germline V gives CDR1 MNHEY, CDR2 SVGAGI. V was trimmed by 8 bases and J by 6 bases, leaving 17 bases between them. CDR3 DNA: TGTGCCAGCCTAAATACGGGCTCCGCCGAGCAGTACTTC. Its translation is CASLNTGSAEQYF.

The CDR3 is CASSLDVGADTQYF. DNA for the CDR3: TGTGCCAGCAGCTTAGATGTGGGAGCAGATACGCAGTATTTT. The chain joins TRBV7-7 to TRBJ2-3, with TRBD2 as a possible D gene (5 bases). The V end lost 1 base, the J end lost 4 bases, and 9 bases lay between the germline ends. Per the germline V gene, CDR1 is SSHAT and CDR2 is FNYEAQ (reference sequence). The CDR3 is made up of 14 amino acids.

V is TRBV5-6 and J is TRBJ1-1; 8 bases match TRBD1. Per germline, CDR1 SGHDT and CDR2 YYEEEE. There are 15 residues in the CDR3. J gave up 5 bases and V 3 bases, and 9 bases lay outside the gene matches. The CDR3 loop is CASSYQDRGGTEAFF. In nucleotides, the CDR3 is TGTGCCAGCAGCTATCAAGACAGGGGCGGGACTGAAGCTTTCTTT.

Only a few counts were recorded for this clone. This chain links TRBV5-4 with TRBJ1-2, with a tentative D call TRBD1 (5 bases). V was cut by 4 bases and J by 3 bases, with 10 bases left in between. Germline V gene sequence: CDR1 SGHNT, CDR2 YYREEE (reference sequence). This CDR3 has 13 residues. This chain's CDR3 is CASSSGTDYGYTF. CDR3 coding DNA: TGTGCCAGCAGCAGCGGGACGGACTATGGCTACACCTTC.

The chain employs TRBV7-3 and TRBJ2-2; D is unresolved. The CDR3 contains 14 residues. Deletions cut 2 bases from V and 4 bases from J, with 8 bases between. CDR1 is SGHTA, CDR2 FQGTGA, per germline. CDR3 residues: CASSLSSFTGELFF. The DNA for the CDR3 is TGTGCCAGCAGCTTATCTTCCTTCACCGGGGAGCTGTTTTTT.

The chain carries TRBV28 and TRBJ1-6; 8 nucleotides agree with TRBD1. The V gene end was trimmed by 2 bases and the J gene end by 6 bases; junction bases not matched to a gene: 6. CDR1 is MDHEN and CDR2 is SYDVKM in the germline V gene. The CDR3 runs 16 residues. The CDR3 DNA reads TGTGCCAGCAGTTTACATCAGGGGGCGAGTAATTCACCCCTCCACTTT. As protein: CASSLHQGASNSPLHF.

The chain joins TRBV5-1 to TRBJ2-7, with D maybe TRBD2 (6 bases). The CDR3 is 15 residues long. CDR1 SGHRS and CDR2 YFSETQ come from the germline V gene. V gave up 6 bases and J gave up 6 bases, with 22 bases separating them. The CDR3: CASTALISDGGEQYF. As DNA, the CDR3 is TGCGCCAGCACCGCCCTGATAAGTGACGGGGGCGAGCAGTACTTC.

The chain is built from TRBV9 and TRBJ1-2; D may be TRBD1 (5 bases). The germline V and J ends were trimmed by 0 bases and 2 bases, with 11 bases remaining between them. CDR3 length: 15 residues. From germline, CDR1 is SGDLS and CDR2 YYNGEE. The CDR3 reads CASSVGGNTNYGYTF. CDR3 DNA: TGTGCCAGCAGCGTAGGGGGGAATACAAACTATGGCTACACCTTC.

The CDR3 DNA is TGTGCCAGCACCGGGGGCGGGTACAATGAGCAGTTCTTC. Encoded protein: CASTGGGYNEQFF. The chain is built from TRBV6-6 and TRBJ2-1; D assignment may be TRBD1 or TRBD2 (6 bases each). The V end was cut by 7 bases, the J end by 4 bases, with 11 bases between. The CDR3 extends over 13 amino acids. Germline CDR1 is MNHNY and CDR2 is SVGAGI (reference sequence).

The chain carries TRBV29-1 and TRBJ1-1, with D tentatively TRBD1 (6 bases). Trimming removed 7 bases at V and 6 bases at J, with 24 bases between. This CDR3 has 15 amino acids. Germline V gene lookup returns CDR1 SQVTM and CDR2 ANQGSEA. CDR3 in DNA: TGCAGCGCTGGGGGGCGATGGGGGGAACGCGCTGAAGCTTTCTTT. This sequence encodes CSAGGRWGERAEAFF.

This chain joins TRBV6-5 and TRBJ1-2; no firm D call. Trimming took 9 bases from V and 4 from J, leaving 15 bases between them. Germline V gene sequence: CDR1 MNHEY, CDR2 SVGAGI. The CDR3 totals 13 residues. The chain's CDR3 is CASGPNGAYGYTF. CDR3 nucleotide sequence: TGTGCCAGTGGGCCGAACGGAGCCTATGGCTACACCTTC.

The chain combines TRBV5-1 with TRBJ2-3; no firm D call. There are 13 residues in the CDR3. Germline values: CDR1 SGHRS, CDR2 YFSETQ. Trimming took off 4 bases at V and 6 bases at J, with 12 bases between the two ends. The CDR3: CASSLPTADTQYF. As DNA, the CDR3 is TGCGCCAGCAGCCTCCCGACCGCCGATACGCAGTATTTT.

The chain joins TRBV6-1 to TRBJ2-4; 13 positions agree with TRBD2. V dropped 3 bases and J dropped 3; count of bases not matched to a gene: 5. Germline CDR1 MNHNS, CDR2 SASEGT. The CDR3 loop spans 17 amino acids. CDR3 nucleotide sequence: TGTGCCAGCAGTGATGGGACTAGCGGGGCCGACAAAAACATTCAGTACTTC. Its translation is CASSDGTSGADKNIQYF.

The genes are TRBV11-3 and TRBJ2-7; D gene unclear. V dropped 5 bases and J dropped 3 bases, with 11 bases sitting between them. Germline V gene sequence: CDR1 SGHNT, CDR2 YENEEA. The CDR3 has 13 amino acids. The CDR3 spells CASSLGPLYEQYF. The CDR3 DNA sequence: TGTGCCAGCAGCCTAGGACCGCTCTACGAGCAGTACTTC.